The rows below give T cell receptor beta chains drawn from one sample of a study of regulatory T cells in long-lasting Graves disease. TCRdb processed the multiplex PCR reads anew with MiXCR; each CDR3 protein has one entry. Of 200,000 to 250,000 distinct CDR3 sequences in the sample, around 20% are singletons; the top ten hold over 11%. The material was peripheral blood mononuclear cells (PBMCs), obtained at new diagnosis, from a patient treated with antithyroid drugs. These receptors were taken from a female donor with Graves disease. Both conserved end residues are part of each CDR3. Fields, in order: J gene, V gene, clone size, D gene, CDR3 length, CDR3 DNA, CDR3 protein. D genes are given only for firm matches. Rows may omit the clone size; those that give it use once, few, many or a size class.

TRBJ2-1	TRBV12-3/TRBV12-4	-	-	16	TGTGCCAGCAGTCCAGATAGTTTCGGGAGCGGCGTTGAGCAGTTCTTC	CASSPDSFGSGVEQFF
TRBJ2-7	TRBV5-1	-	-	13	TGCGCCAGCAGCTTGGAACAGGGCCTGGAGCAGTACTTC	CASSLEQGLEQYF
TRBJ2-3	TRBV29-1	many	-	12	TGCAGCGGTGCAGAACCCACAGATACGCAGTATTTT	CSGAEPTDTQYF
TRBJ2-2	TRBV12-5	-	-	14	TGTGCTAGTACCTCGGCGGGCAGAGGCGGGGAGCTGTTTTTT	CASTSAGRGGELFF
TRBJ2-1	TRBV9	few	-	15	TGTGCCAGCAGCGTAGACTCAGACCCTCGCAATGAGCAGTTCTTC	CASSVDSDPRNEQFF
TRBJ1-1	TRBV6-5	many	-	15	TGTGCCAGCAGTTACTCGTCAGGGGCCGTTACTGAAGCTTTCTTT	CASSYSSGAVTEAFF
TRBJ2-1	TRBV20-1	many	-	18	TGCAGTGCTAGAGATCGACTAGGTGGCGGTCTGGGGTACAATGAGCAGTTCTTC	CSARDRLGGGLGYNEQFF
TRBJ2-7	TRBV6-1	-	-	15	TGTGCCAGCAGTGAAGCGGGGGGATGGGCCTACGAGCAGTACTTC	CASSEAGGWAYEQYF
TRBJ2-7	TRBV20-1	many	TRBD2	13	TGCAGTGCTAGAGGGCGGGAGTCGTACGAGCAGTACTTC	CSARGRESYEQYF
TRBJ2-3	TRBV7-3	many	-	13	TGTGCCAGCAGCTTTGGACCCGCAGATACGCAGTATTTT	CASSFGPADTQYF
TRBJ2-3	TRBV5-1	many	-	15	TGCGCCAGCAGCTTGGAAACCCCCACGACAGATACGCAGTATTTT	CASSLETPTTDTQYF
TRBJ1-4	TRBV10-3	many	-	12	TGTGCCATCAGTCCACAGGAAAAAAAACTGTTTTTT	CAISPQEKKLFF
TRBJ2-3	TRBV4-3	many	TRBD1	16	TGCGCCAGCAGCCAACGTGGACAGGGCAGCACAGATACGCAGTATTTT	CASSQRGQGSTDTQYF
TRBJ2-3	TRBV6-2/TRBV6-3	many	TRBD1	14	TGTGCCAGCAGTTACGGGACAGGGACAGATACGCAGTATTTT	CASSYGTGTDTQYF
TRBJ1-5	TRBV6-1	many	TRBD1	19	TGTGCCAGCAGTCTAAAGACAGGGTATGTCGGATTTAAGGGTCAGCCCCAGCATTTT	CASSLKTGYVGFKGQPQHF
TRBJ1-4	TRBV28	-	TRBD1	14	TGTGCCAGCGGAATACAGGGGGATGATGAAAAACTGTTTTTT	CASGIQGDDEKLFF
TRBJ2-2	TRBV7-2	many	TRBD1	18	TGTGCCAGCAGCTTAGCGCCGGACAGGGGCGTTTACACCGGGGAGCTGTTTTTT	CASSLAPDRGVYTGELFF
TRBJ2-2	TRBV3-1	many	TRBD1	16	TGTGCCAGCAGCCATATCGGGACAGCGAACACCGGGGAGCTGTTTTTT	CASSHIGTANTGELFF
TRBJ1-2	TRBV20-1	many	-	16	TGCAGTGCTAGAGAACCTGGCAGGGGATCAAGGTATGGCTACACCTTC	CSAREPGRGSRYGYTF
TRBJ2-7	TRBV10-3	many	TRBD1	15	TGTGCCATCAGTGAGACCACAGGGGCCGCCTACGAGCAGTACTTC	CAISETTGAAYEQYF
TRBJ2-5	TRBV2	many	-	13	TGTGCCAGCAGGGGCTACTCCGAAGAGACCCAGTACTTC	CASRGYSEETQYF
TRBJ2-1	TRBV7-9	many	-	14	TGTGCCTGCCCCGGACACATACTTTACAATGAGCAGTTCTTC	CACPGHILYNEQFF
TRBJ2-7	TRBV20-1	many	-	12	TGCAGTGCTTTAAGTGGAGGGTACGAGCAGTACTTC	CSALSGGYEQYF
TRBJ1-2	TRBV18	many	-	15	TGTGCCAGCTCACCTATGGGGTTGGGCAACTATGGCTACACCTTC	CASSPMGLGNYGYTF
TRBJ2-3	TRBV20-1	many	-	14	TGCAGTGCTAGAGATTCGGAGGCCACAGATACGCAGTATTTT	CSARDSEATDTQYF
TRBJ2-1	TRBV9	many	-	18	TGTGCCAGCAGCGTAGGGACGGTTCGGTACAGTGCACGGAATGAGCAGTTCTTC	CASSVGTVRYSARNEQFF
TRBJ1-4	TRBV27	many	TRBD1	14	TGTGCCCGCAAGAGACAGGGTCGGCATGAAAAACTGTTTTTT	CARKRQGRHEKLFF
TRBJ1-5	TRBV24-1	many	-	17	TGTGCCACCAGTGATTCCGGGACGACTTATAGCAATCAGCCCCAGCATTTT	CATSDSGTTYSNQPQHF
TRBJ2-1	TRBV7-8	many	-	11	TGTGCCAGTCGACATTACAATGAGCAGTTCTTC	CASRHYNEQFF
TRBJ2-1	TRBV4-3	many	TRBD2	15	TGCGCCAGCAGCCATCAAACTAGCGGGAGGAATGAGCAGTTCTTC	CASSHQTSGRNEQFF
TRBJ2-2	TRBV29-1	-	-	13	TGCAGCGTTGCAGGGCCGAACACCGGGGAGCTGTTTTTT	CSVAGPNTGELFF
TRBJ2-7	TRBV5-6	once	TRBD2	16	TGTGCCAGCAGCAGGGGTGGAGCGGGGGGCCGCTATGAGCAGTACTTC	CASSRGGAGGRYEQYF
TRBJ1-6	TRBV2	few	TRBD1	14	TGTGCCAGCAGGGGCGGGACAGTTAATTCACCCCTCCACTTT	CASRGGTVNSPLHF
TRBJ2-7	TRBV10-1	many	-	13	TGCGCCAGCAGGGCAGCCGGCTCCTACGAGCAGTACTTC	CASRAAGSYEQYF
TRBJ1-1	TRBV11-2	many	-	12	TGTGCCAGCAGCTCGCAGGGAAGGGGAGCTTTCTTT	CASSSQGRGAFF
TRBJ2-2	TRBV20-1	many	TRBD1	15	TGCAGTGCTGTTCTCGGGACAGGGGGAACCGGGGAGCTGTTTTTT	CSAVLGTGGTGELFF
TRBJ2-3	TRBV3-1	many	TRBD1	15	TGTGCCAGCAGCCAAGGGGACAGGGTCACAGATACGCAGTATTTT	CASSQGDRVTDTQYF
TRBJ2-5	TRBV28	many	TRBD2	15	TGTGCCAGCAGGCTAGCGGGGGGGACCCAAGAGACCCAGTACTTC	CASRLAGGTQETQYF
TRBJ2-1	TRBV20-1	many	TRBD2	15	TGCAGTGCTAGAGATAGAAGCGGGAGGGCCACCGAGCAGTTCTTC	CSARDRSGRATEQFF
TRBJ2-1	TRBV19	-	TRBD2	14	TGTGCCAGTAGTGGCCAGCGGGGGGGCAATGAGCAGTTCTTC	CASSGQRGGNEQFF
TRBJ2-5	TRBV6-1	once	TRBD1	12	TGTGCCAGCACGGACAGGGTAGAGACCCAGTACTTC	CASTDRVETQYF
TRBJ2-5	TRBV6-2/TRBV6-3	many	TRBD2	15	TGTGCCAGCGACTTGGCGGGAGGGCCTCAAGAGACCCAGTACTTC	CASDLAGGPQETQYF
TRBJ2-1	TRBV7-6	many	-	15	TGTGCCAGCAGCCCCCGGGCAGGGGGGGACAATGAGCAGTTCTTC	CASSPRAGGDNEQFF
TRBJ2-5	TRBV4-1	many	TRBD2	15	TGCGCCAGCAGCCAAGATTCGCGGGAGGAGGAGACCCAGTACTTC	CASSQDSREEETQYF
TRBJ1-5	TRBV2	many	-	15	TGTGCCAGCAGTGAAGGCGTCAATAGCAATCAGCCCCAGCATTTT	CASSEGVNSNQPQHF
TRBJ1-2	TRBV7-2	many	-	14	TGTGCCAGCAGCTTAGATACGGGGGGCCGGGGCTACACCTTC	CASSLDTGGRGYTF
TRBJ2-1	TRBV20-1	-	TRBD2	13	TGCGGGGGAGCCGGGACTACCTACAATGAGCAGTTCTTC	CGGAGTTYNEQFF
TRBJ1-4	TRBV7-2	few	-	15	TGTGCCAGCAGCACACGGACAGAAGTTAATGAAAAACTGTTTTTT	CASSTRTEVNEKLFF
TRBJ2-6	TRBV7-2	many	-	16	TGTGCCAGCAGCCCCGGGGGAACACTCTTAGCCAACGTCCTGACTTTC	CASSPGGTLLANVLTF
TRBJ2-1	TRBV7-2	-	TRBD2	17	TGTGCCAGCAGCTTAGACTCGATGCGGGGGACCTACAATGAGCAGTTCTTC	CASSLDSMRGTYNEQFF
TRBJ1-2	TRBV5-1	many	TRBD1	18	TGCGCCAGCAGCTTCGGACCGGGACAGGGAGTGTTTAACTATGGCTACACCTTC	CASSFGPGQGVFNYGYTF